These 29 T cell receptor beta chains were all obtained from the same sample, sequenced in a study of T cell responses to AZD1222 COVID-19 vaccine. Some clones are missing from TCRdb's copy, which holds only in-frame ones; the method was immunoSEQ multiplex PCR. The repertoire has about 83,000 clones, 90% to 95% of them found once; the top ten carry 3.5% to 5.5%. The specimen was peripheral blood, collected on day 0 of MenACWY control vaccination. All receptors come from an adult in good health.

In this sample, this clone turned up once. The genes are TRBV13 and TRBJ2-5; 7 bases are a match to TRBD2. Losses at the gene ends were 5 bases for V and 1 base for J; bases not matched to a gene: 4. CDR1 is PRHDT and CDR2 is FYEKMQ in the germline V gene (reference sequence). The CDR3 sequence is 14 residues long. The CDR3 region is CASSATGGQETQYF. CDR3 nucleotide sequence: TGTGCCAGCAGCGCCACGGGAGGCCAAGAGACCCAGTACTTC.

The CDR3 sequence: CASSFSTEGESGEAFF. CDR3 in DNA: TGTGCCAGCAGCTTCAGCACCGAGGGGGAGTCCGGTGAAGCTTTCTTT. The rearrangement uses TRBV7-3 and TRBJ1-1; tentative D call: TRBD1 (6 bases). The CDR3 consists of 16 residues. Germline V lookup: CDR1 SGHTA, CDR2 FQGTGA. The V end was cut by 3 bases, the J end by 7 bases, with 21 bases between. The whole variable domain, filled in from reference TRBV7-3 and TRBJ1-1, reads GAGVSQTPSNKVTEKGKYVELRCDPISGHTALYWYRQSLGQGPEFLIYFQGTGAADDSGLPNDRFFAVRPEGSVSTLKIQRTERGDSAVYLCASSFSTEGESGEAFFGQGTRLTVV.

This clone occurred once. The J gene is TRBJ2-3, the V gene TRBV9, with 11 nucleotides matching TRBD2. This CDR3 contains 16 residues. V was clipped by 2 bases and J by 4 bases; unmatched bases: 6. Germline lookup yields CDR1 SGDLS and CDR2 YYNGEE. The CDR3 region has the DNA TGTGCCAGCAGCGTCTTAGCGGGAGGGCCTGCAGATACGCAGTATTTT. The encoded protein is CASSVLAGGPADTQYF.

The rearrangement joins TRBV28 to TRBJ1-5; D is ambiguous. Germline CDR1 and CDR2: MDHEN and SYDVKM. The CDR3 is made up of 13 amino acids. V was clipped by 8 bases and J by 9 bases, with 17 bases between them. CDR3 residues: CASFSSGIRPQHF. The CDR3 nucleotides read TGTGCCAGCTTTTCTAGCGGCATTCGGCCCCAGCATTTT.

This chain joins TRBV6-5 and TRBJ1-1; D gene unclear. The V and J ends lost 4 bases and 8 bases respectively, with 11 bases between them. This CDR3 comprises 12 residues. CDR1 is MNHEY and CDR2 is SVGAGI in the germline V gene. The CDR3 spells CASSSIQWEAFF. DNA of the CDR3: TGTGCCAGCAGTTCGATCCAGTGGGAAGCTTTCTTT.

The CDR3 DNA reads as TGTGCCAGCACCGCCCTGTCGTCTGGGGCCAACGTCCTGACTTTC. It translates to CASTALSSGANVLTF. The chain couples TRBV6-5 to TRBJ2-6, with no clear D. V lost 7 bases to trimming and J lost 1 base, with 11 bases between them. This CDR3 has 15 residues. Germline CDR1 reads MNHEY; CDR2 reads SVGAGI.

The J gene is TRBJ2-6, the V gene TRBV3-1 (or the pseudogene TRBV3-2); D call uncertain. The V gene lost 5 bases and the J gene lost 2 bases, with 7 bases spanning the gap. Germline values: CDR1 LGHDT, CDR2 YNNKEL (reference sequence). CDR3 size: 14 residues. The CDR3 bases are TGTGCCAGCAGCGTCGGAACTGGGGCCAACGTCCTGACTTTC. Protein sequence: CASSVGTGANVLTF.

The chain carries TRBV6-5 and TRBJ1-3; D call uncertain. This CDR3 contains 13 residues. V was cut by 5 bases and J by 0 bases, with 5 bases left in between. Looked up from germline, CDR1 is MNHEY and CDR2 is SVGAGI. CDR3 bases: TGTGCCAGCAGTAGTTTCTCTGGAAACACCATATATTTT. Translated, it gives CASSSFSGNTIYF.

CDR3 protein: CASTPTGFSNYGYTF. The DNA of the CDR3 is TGTGCCAGCACCCCGACGGGTTTCTCTAACTATGGCTACACCTTC. The V gene is TRBV6-5, the J gene TRBJ1-2, with D unclear. Trimming left V 7 bases short and J 0 bases short, with 15 bases between. CDR3 length equals 15 residues. CDR1 and CDR2 from the germline V gene are MNHEY and SVGAGI.

CDR3 region: CASSQRLRSGAGTSGANVLTF. CDR3 DNA sequence: TGTGCCAGCAGTCAACGACTTAGATCAGGGGCTGGGACCTCTGGGGCCAACGTCCTGACTTTC. J is TRBJ2-6 and V is TRBV9; D perhaps matches TRBD1 (6 bases). Germline V lookup: CDR1 SGDLS, CDR2 YYNGEE. V gave up 5 bases and J gave up 0 bases, with 27 bases separating them. This CDR3 is built from 21 residues. Using reference TRBV9 and TRBJ2-6 for the parts outside the CDR3, the full variable domain is DSGVTQTPKHLITATGQRVTLRCSPRSGDLSVYWYQQSLDQGLQFLIQYYNGEERAKGNILERFSAQQFPDLHSELNLSSLELGDSALYFCASSQRLRSGAGTSGANVLTFGAGSRLTVL.

V is TRBV4-2 and J is TRBJ1-1; perhaps TRBD1 as D (5 bases). The CDR3 loop spans 16 amino acids. Germline assignment: CDR1 LGHNA and CDR2 YNFKEQ. Trimming cost V 0 bases and J 6 bases, with 17 bases left between them. CDR3 sequence reads: CASSQELNQGSAEAFF. Here the CDR3 DNA reads TGTGCCAGCAGCCAAGAATTGAATCAGGGTAGCGCTGAAGCTTTCTTT.

This chain connects TRBV28 to TRBJ2-5, with TRBD2 matching 7 bases. The CDR3 length is 15 residues. Germline CDR1 MDHEN, CDR2 SYDVKM. The V and J ends lost 6 bases and 5 bases, in that order; junction bases with no gene match: 12. In DNA form, the CDR3 reads TGTGCCAGCAGACGAGCGGGACTGTCCGAGGAGACCCAGTACTTC. It specifies CASRRAGLSEETQYF.

The chain uses TRBV7-8 and TRBJ2-2; D unclear. The CDR3 loop spans 15 amino acids. CDR1 SGHVS and CDR2 FQNEAQ come from the germline V gene. V was cut by 1 base and J by 3 bases, with 9 bases left in between. The CDR3, as DNA: TGTGCCAGCAGCTTAGTGTCGGCGTACACCGGGGAGCTGTTTTTT. Protein: CASSLVSAYTGELFF.

This chain connects TRBV7-9 to TRBJ1-4, with D tentatively TRBD1 (5 bases). The germline CDR1 and CDR2 sequences are SEHNR and FQNEAQ (reference sequence). V was clipped by 3 bases and J by 3 bases, with 11 bases between them. This CDR3 region has 15 residues. CDR3 DNA sequence: TGTGCCAGCAGCTTGGGGCGGGGGGCTAATGAAAAACTGTTTTTT. Its translation is CASSLGRGANEKLFF. Complete variable domain (other parts from reference TRBV7-9 and TRBJ1-4): DTGVSQNPRHKITKRGQNVTFRCDPISEHNRLYWYRQTLGQGPEFLTYFQNEAQLEKSRLLSDRFSAERPKGSFSTLEIQRTEQGDSAMYLCASSLGRGANEKLFFGSGTQLSVL.

This chain links TRBV29-1 with TRBJ1-2; possible D gene TRBD1, 6 bases. The V end was cut by 0 bases, the J end by 7 bases, with 9 bases between. The CDR3 totals 12 residues. Germline values: CDR1 SQVTM, CDR2 ANQGSEA. CDR3 nucleotide sequence: TGCAGCGTTGAAGAGGGGGCGGGTGGCTACACCTTC. Its protein product is CSVEEGAGGYTF.

The chain combines TRBV7-2 with TRBJ1-2; a weak D match, TRBD1 (5 bases). V lost 2 bases to trimming and J lost 2 bases, with 9 bases between them. The CDR3 sequence is 14 residues long. Germline V CDR1 and CDR2: SGHTA, FQGNSA. CDR3 sequence (DNA): TGTGCCAGCAGCTTAAACAACAGGAACTATGGCTACACCTTC. Its protein product is CASSLNNRNYGYTF.

This chain links TRBV11-2 with TRBJ2-7; weak D call: TRBD2 (6 bases). The CDR3 is 15 amino acids. Per the germline V gene, CDR1 is SGHAT and CDR2 is FQNNGV. Trimming stripped 1 base from V and 2 bases from J, with 12 bases between. The CDR3 DNA sequence: TGTGCCAGCAGCTTAGGCAGCGGGTATACCTACGAGCAGTACTTC. This encodes CASSLGSGYTYEQYF. The entire variable domain, with the rest obtained from reference TRBV11-2 and TRBJ2-7, is as follows: EAGVAQSPRYKIIEKRQSVAFWCNPISGHATLYWYQQILGQGPKLLIQFQNNGVVDDSQLPKDRFSAERLKGVDSTLKIQPAKLEDSAVYLCASSLGSGYTYEQYFGPGTRLTVT.

The chain is built from TRBV5-1 and TRBJ2-2; D is possibly TRBD2 (7 bases). The CDR3 extends over 15 amino acids. The V gene's germline CDR1 is SGHRS and CDR2 YFSETQ. Deletions cut 4 bases from V and 3 bases from J, with 13 bases between. DNA of the CDR3: TGCGCCAGCAGCACGGCGGGGGCGGACACCGGGGAGCTGTTTTTT. It encodes CASSTAGADTGELFF.

The chain has TRBV15 and TRBJ1-1; D might be TRBD1 (5 bases). Trimming shortened V by 5 bases and J by 5 bases, and 15 bases separated the two germline ends. Germline V gene data show CDR1 as LNHNV and CDR2 as YYDKDF (reference sequence). CDR3 length: 14 residues. CDR3 in DNA: TGTGCCACCAGCCCACCCCGGGGCCAAACTGAAGCTTTCTTT. It is translated as CATSPPRGQTEAFF.

The CDR3 DNA reads TGTGCCAGCAGTCTTGGACAGGAAAACACTGAAGCTTTCTTT. Its translation is CASSLGQENTEAFF. This sequence joins TRBV6-5 and TRBJ1-1; 7 bases match TRBD1. CDR3 size: 14 residues. In germline, CDR1 is MNHEY, CDR2 SVGAGI. The trim removed 5 bases at V and 2 bases at J, leaving 5 bases unmatched.

CDR3 nucleotide sequence: TGTGCCACCCAGTACGGCCAGGGGGCCAACTACGAGCAGTACTTC. Amino acids: CATQYGQGANYEQYF. This sequence joins TRBV19 and TRBJ2-7; 8 bases line up with TRBD1. The CDR3 consists of 15 residues. Per germline, CDR1 LNHDA and CDR2 SQIVND (reference sequence). V trimming: 10 bases; J trimming: 3 bases; junction bases outside the gene matches: 14.

The chain is built from TRBV30 and TRBJ1-2, with a tentative D call TRBD1 (5 bases). With 5 bases removed from V and 4 bases from J, the gap between germline ends came to 5 bases. Germline V gives CDR1 GTSNPN, CDR2 SVGIG (reference sequence). This CDR3 region has 10 residues. The CDR3 is CAWGTYGYTF. CDR3 sequence (DNA): TGTGCCTGGGGGACCTATGGCTACACCTTC.

The chain uses TRBV30 and TRBJ1-1; possible D gene TRBD1, 5 bases. The CDR3 has 13 amino acids. V lost 2 bases to trimming and J lost 1 base, with 8 bases between them. The germline V gene has CDR1 GTSNPN and CDR2 SVGIG (reference sequence). The CDR3: CAWSWGQNTEAFF. CDR3 nucleotides: TGTGCCTGGAGTTGGGGCCAGAACACTGAAGCTTTCTTT.

CDR3 protein: CASSFNPPGQGYEQYF. The CDR3 DNA follows: TGTGCCAGCAGTTTTAATCCCCCAGGGCAGGGCTACGAGCAGTACTTC. The rearrangement links TRBV27 to TRBJ2-7, with TRBD1 as a possible D gene (5 bases). CDR1 is MNHEY and CDR2 is SMNVEV in the germline V gene (reference sequence). The CDR3 has 16 amino acids. V was cut by 3 bases and J by 3 bases, with 18 bases left in between.

The rearrangement uses TRBV27 and TRBJ2-3; D is unclear. Germline-derived CDR1 and CDR2 are MNHEY and SMNVEV (reference sequence). Trimming pared 7 bases from V and 2 bases from J, leaving 22 bases between. The CDR3 runs to 17 residues. The CDR3 DNA sequence: TGTGCCAGCAAAGACCAAAGCCTCCTCCACTCCACAGATACGCAGTATTTT. Its protein is CASKDQSLLHSTDTQYF.

The V gene is TRBV11-2, the J gene TRBJ2-3; D call uncertain. Germline V CDR1 and CDR2: SGHAT, FQNNGV. V was pared by 5 bases and J by 2 bases, with 5 bases between. The CDR3 totals 12 residues. This CDR3 is CASSINTDTQYF. As DNA, the CDR3 is TGTGCCAGCAGCATAAACACAGATACGCAGTATTTT.

This chain joins TRBV19 and TRBJ1-5, with D perhaps matching TRBD1 (6 bases). Per the germline V gene, CDR1 is LNHDA and CDR2 is SQIVND (reference sequence). V was pared by 4 bases and J by 1 base, with 8 bases between. The CDR3 consists of 14 residues. The CDR3 is CASSSQGSNQPQHF. The CDR3 region has the DNA TGTGCCAGTAGTAGTCAGGGGAGCAATCAGCCCCAGCATTTT.

This sequence joins TRBV7-2 and TRBJ1-1; no clear D gene. The germline V gene has CDR1 SGHTA and CDR2 FQGNSA. V lost 6 bases and J 0 bases, leaving 11 bases between the germline ends. This CDR3 spans 14 amino acids. The CDR3 region has the DNA TGTGCCAGCAGATATCGGAACATGAACACTGAAGCTTTCTTT. The encoded protein is CASRYRNMNTEAFF.

This clone was detected once. The V gene is TRBV15, the J gene TRBJ2-3; 16 nucleotides align to TRBD2. This CDR3 is 19 amino acids long. Per germline, CDR1 LNHNV and CDR2 YYDKDF (reference sequence). V was pared by 3 bases and J by 2 bases, with 8 bases of the junction left unmatched. This chain's CDR3 is CATSRSQGTSGRATDTQYF. The CDR3 region has the DNA TGTGCCACCAGCAGGTCCCAAGGGACTAGCGGGAGGGCCACAGATACGCAGTATTTT.